These 27 T cell receptor beta chains were all obtained from the same sample, sequenced in a study of cytomegalovirus exposure and HLA in healthy donors listed by TCRdb under 2017. The method was the immunoSEQ multiplex PCR assay. For the multiplex PCR, a mixture combining 60 forward primers for TCR Vbeta segments and 13 reverse primers for TCR Jbeta segments was used. The table comes from immuneACCESS by way of TCRdb, which keeps in-frame sequences with V and J called. Part of the clones is missing from these tables; in studies checked, under half for an unresolved V gene and the rest for unknown reasons. The sample table holds fewer than 75,000 clones, of which about 83% were seen once. The ten top clones hold 4.3% of the sample. The specimen sequenced was PBMCs. Receptors originate from a man in his thirties or forties in good health and CMV-seronegative.

The chain links TRBV19 to TRBJ1-1; TRBD1 aligns across 9 bases. With 1 base clipped from V and 10 bases from J, the junction kept 7 bases outside the gene matches. CDR3 length: 14 amino acids. CDR1 is LNHDA, CDR2 SQIVND, per germline (reference sequence). The CDR3 loop is CASSIVGQGSRAFF. The CDR3 region has the DNA TGTGCCAGTAGTATAGTAGGACAGGGGAGTCGAGCTTTCTTT.

The J gene is TRBJ1-1, the V gene TRBV5-4; TRBD1 matches at 7 bases. The V gene's germline CDR1 is SGHNT and CDR2 YYREEE (reference sequence). Unmatched junction bases numbered 3, after V lost 4 bases and J lost 0 bases. This CDR3 region has 14 residues. The CDR3 here is CASSKGQLNTEAFF. CDR3 nucleotide sequence: TGTGCCAGCAGCAAGGGACAGCTGAACACTGAAGCTTTCTTT.

The rearrangement joins TRBV4-3 to TRBJ2-4; D perhaps matches TRBD1 (6 bases). This CDR3 comprises 14 residues. Trimming took off 2 bases at V and 7 bases at J, with 12 bases between the two ends. Germline values: CDR1 LGHNA, CDR2 YSLEER. In nucleotides, the CDR3 is TGCGCCAGCAGCCAAAACAGGGTTAACAACATTCAGTACTTC. This codes for CASSQNRVNNIQYF.

This clone came up once. The chain joins TRBV30 to TRBJ2-2, with a tentative D call TRBD2 (5 bases). Trimming stripped 2 bases from V and 3 bases from J, with 10 bases between. The CDR3 is 14 residues long. CDR1 is GTSNPN and CDR2 is SVGIG in the germline V gene (reference sequence). The CDR3 DNA sequence: TGTGCCTGGAGTCCAGAGGGTTACACCGGGGAGCTGTTTTTT. Residues: CAWSPEGYTGELFF.

This clone appeared once. This rearrangement joins TRBV12-5 to TRBJ2-7; possibly TRBD1 for D (6 bases). CDR1 is LGHNT and CDR2 is FRNRAP in the germline V gene. The V end was cut by 2 bases, the J end by 2 bases, with 7 bases between. The CDR3 covers 13 residues. The CDR3 nucleotides are TGTGCTAGTGGTTTGTCAGGGGCCTACGAGCAGTACTTC. Translated: CASGLSGAYEQYF.

The genes are TRBV5-1 and TRBJ2-7, with D possibly matching TRBD2 (5 bases). Germline CDR1 reads SGHRS; CDR2 reads YFSETQ. The CDR3 is 14 amino acids. The V end lost 0 bases, the J end lost 4 bases, and 11 bases lay between the germline ends. CDR3 loop: CASSLEPGLYEQYF. The CDR3 bases are TGCGCCAGCAGCTTGGAGCCGGGATTATACGAGCAGTACTTC.

The chain employs TRBV30 and TRBJ2-7, with 7 bases lining up with TRBD2. The length of the CDR3 is 14 residues. The germline CDR1 and CDR2 sequences are GTSNPN and SVGIG (reference sequence). J gave up 4 bases and V 8 bases, and 14 bases lay outside the gene matches. CDR3 sequence (DNA): TGTGCCCTCTCGGGAACGGGACTAATTTACGAGCAGTACTTC. Its protein product is CALSGTGLIYEQYF.

This clone appeared once. At one boundary the junction diverges from the germline segment, which might be a read error. The chain employs TRBV7-9 and TRBJ1-1; D might be TRBD1 (6 bases). Looked up from germline, CDR1 is SEHNR and CDR2 is FQNEAQ (reference sequence). The CDR3 spans 11 residues. In nucleotides, the CDR3 is TGTTCCAGCTCACGACAGGCCGAAGCTTTCTTT. This codes for CSSSRQAEAFF.

The genes are TRBV6-1 and TRBJ2-3; a weak D match, TRBD1 (5 bases). V was clipped by 2 bases and J by 5 bases, with 8 bases between them. Germline loops: CDR1 MNHNS, CDR2 SASEGT. The CDR3 is made up of 13 amino acids. CDR3 bases: TGTGCCAGCAGTGAACGACAGTTAGATACGCAGTATTTT. Translated: CASSERQLDTQYF.

This chain links TRBV7-2 with TRBJ1-5, with unresolved D. The V and J ends lost 0 bases and 0 bases respectively, with 9 bases between them. Germline-derived CDR1 and CDR2 are SGHTA and FQGNSA. This CDR3 comprises 16 residues. The CDR3 nucleotides are TGTGCCAGCAGCTTAGCCGCAGGATATAGCAATCAGCCCCAGCATTTT. It translates to CASSLAAGYSNQPQHF. Together with reference TRBV7-2 and TRBJ1-5, the CDR3 gives the full variable domain: GAGVSQSPSNKVTEKGKDVELRCDPISGHTALYWYRQSLGQGLEFLIYFQGNSAPDKSGLPSDRFSAERTGGSVSTLTIQRTQQEDSAVYLCASSLAAGYSNQPQHFGDGTRLSIL.

V and J are TRBV19 and TRBJ2-2; 12 bases map to TRBD1. V gave up 2 bases and J gave up 0 bases; unmatched junction bases: 16. Germline CDR1 LNHDA, CDR2 SQIVND (reference sequence). The CDR3 has 22 residues. DNA of the CDR3: TGTGCCAGTAGTATATCCTCTCCGGGACAGGGGGCATTTTTCACGAACACCGGGGAGCTGTTTTTT. This sequence encodes CASSISSPGQGAFFTNTGELFF.

The chain combines TRBV7-6 with TRBJ2-7, with 12 bases lining up with TRBD1. The CDR3 totals 15 residues. In germline, CDR1 is SGHVS, CDR2 FNYEAQ. Germline trimming cut 5 bases from V and 3 bases from J; bases unmatched to any gene: 5. CDR3 DNA: TGTGCCAGCAGCCCGGGGACAGGGGGCCACTACGAGCAGTACTTC. Its protein product is CASSPGTGGHYEQYF.

This chain's CDR3 is CASSLSGAGNQPQHF. CDR3 DNA: TGTGCCAGCAGTTTATCAGGGGCGGGCAATCAGCCCCAGCATTTT. This chain uses TRBV27 with TRBJ1-5; the D gene is possibly TRBD1 (5 bases). Germline-derived CDR1 and CDR2 are MNHEY and SMNVEV (reference sequence). Trimming took off 0 bases at V and 2 bases at J, with 8 bases between the two ends. The CDR3 is 15 residues long.

The V gene is TRBV5-1, the J gene TRBJ2-5, with 16 bases lining up with TRBD2. CDR1 is SGHRS and CDR2 is YFSETQ in the germline V gene. CDR3 size: 18 residues. Trimming cost V 5 bases and J 1 base; bases outside gene matches: 8. The CDR3 loop reads CASRPGTSGGAPQETQYF. The CDR3 DNA reads as TGCGCCAGCAGACCTGGGACTAGCGGGGGGGCCCCCCAAGAGACCCAGTACTTC.

This clone was seen once. The chain links TRBV5-4 to TRBJ2-1; 10 bases are shared with TRBD2. CDR3 length: 18 amino acids. The trim removed 0 bases at V and 1 base at J, leaving 7 bases unmatched. Germline CDR1 reads SGHNT; CDR2 reads YYREEE (reference sequence). CDR3 coding DNA: TGTGCCAGCAGCTTGGACCCCCTAGCGGGAGTATCCTACAATGAGCAGTTCTTC. Its protein is CASSLDPLAGVSYNEQFF.

The genes are TRBV7-6 and TRBJ2-3; D is perhaps TRBD2 (5 bases). The CDR3 runs to 15 residues. The V gene lost 1 base and the J gene lost 3 bases, with 11 bases spanning the gap. Per the germline V gene, CDR1 is SGHVS and CDR2 is FNYEAQ. CDR3 amino acids: CASSLVPGSTDTQYF. The CDR3 DNA reads TGTGCCAGCAGCTTAGTACCGGGGAGTACAGATACGCAGTATTTT.

The chain combines TRBV5-4 with TRBJ2-7; D may be TRBD2 (5 bases). There are 13 residues in the CDR3. V lost 4 bases and J 2 bases, leaving 10 bases between the germline ends. Germline values: CDR1 SGHNT, CDR2 YYREEE (reference sequence). Written as DNA, the CDR3 is TGTGCCAGCAGCCCCTCCGGGACCTACGAGCAGTACTTC. It translates to CASSPSGTYEQYF.

The J gene is TRBJ1-1, the V gene TRBV2; D perhaps matches TRBD1 (5 bases). Looked up from germline, CDR1 is SNHLY and CDR2 is FYNNEI. The CDR3 consists of 11 residues. V dropped 7 bases and J dropped 6 bases, with 9 bases sitting between them. CDR3 sequence: CASKQGSEAFF. CDR3 in DNA: TGTGCCAGCAAGCAGGGTTCTGAAGCTTTCTTT.

This clone was detected only a few times. The V call is TRBV19, the J call TRBJ2-1; 9 bases line up with TRBD2. Trimming removed 4 bases from V and 5 bases from J; junction bases left unmatched: 9. Germline loops: CDR1 LNHDA, CDR2 SQIVND (reference sequence). This CDR3 has 16 amino acids. CDR3 in amino acids: CASSNSEASGNNEQFF. The CDR3 bases are TGTGCCAGTAGTAATAGCGAGGCTAGCGGGAACAATGAGCAGTTCTTC.

The chain links TRBV27 to TRBJ2-7, with D perhaps matching TRBD1 (6 bases). CDR1 and CDR2 (germline): MNHEY, SMNVEV (reference sequence). The CDR3 sequence is 13 residues long. Trimming removed 2 bases at V and 6 bases at J, with 11 bases between. In DNA, the CDR3 is TGTGCCAGCAGTTTACAGGGACAATTCGAGCAGTACTTC. It yields the protein CASSLQGQFEQYF.

CDR3 nucleotide sequence: TGTGCCAGCAGTTTAAGGGGCTTCTACAATGAGCAGTTCTTC. As protein: CASSLRGFYNEQFF. The genes are TRBV6-5 and TRBJ2-1, with D maybe TRBD1 (5 bases). There are 14 residues in the CDR3. Germline lookup yields CDR1 MNHEY and CDR2 SVGAGI. Trimming stripped 4 bases from V and 3 bases from J, with 10 bases between.

The chain combines TRBV29-1 with TRBJ1-1; tentatively, D is TRBD1 (5 bases). CDR3 length: 13 residues. Between the trimmed V and J ends, which lost 3 bases and 4 bases, there was a span of 12 bases. The germline V gene encodes CDR1 SQVTM and CDR2 ANQGSEA. The CDR3 coding sequence is TGCAGCGTTGATGAGACGGGGGGCACTGAAGCTTTCTTT. Translating gives CSVDETGGTEAFF.

The chain carries TRBV29-1 and TRBJ2-5, with 11 bases that match TRBD1. The CDR3 contains 16 residues. The germline CDR1 and CDR2 sequences are SQVTM and ANQGSEA. J was trimmed by 0 bases and V by 3 bases; bases with no gene match: 6. This CDR3 reads CSVEYGQGADQETQYF. The CDR3 region has the DNA TGCAGCGTTGAGTATGGACAGGGGGCGGACCAAGAGACCCAGTACTTC.

The chain joins TRBV7-2 to TRBJ1-5; 7 nucleotides match TRBD1. Germline CDR1 reads SGHTA; CDR2 reads FQGNSA. The V and J ends lost 5 bases and 2 bases, in that order; junction bases with no gene match: 9. The CDR3 covers 16 residues. The CDR3 reads CASSEDRIGGNQPQHF. The CDR3 nucleotides read TGTGCCAGCAGCGAGGACAGGATCGGCGGCAATCAGCCCCAGCATTTT.

The rearrangement links TRBV7-2 to TRBJ1-1, with 9 bases fitting TRBD1. Germline values: CDR1 SGHTA, CDR2 FQGNSA. This CDR3 is 17 amino acids long. Trimming took 4 bases from V and 0 from J; bases not matched to a gene: 9. For the CDR3, the DNA is TGTGCCAGCAGCTCACCCCTTGGGACAGGGATGAACACTGAAGCTTTCTTT. Translation gives CASSSPLGTGMNTEAFF.

This chain links TRBV9 with TRBJ1-1; no firm D call. The V gene's germline CDR1 is SGDLS and CDR2 YYNGEE. Trimming pared 4 bases from V and 7 bases from J, leaving 17 bases between. CDR3 length: 14 amino acids. The CDR3 region is CASSSQAGAREAFF. CDR3 DNA sequence: TGTGCCAGCAGCTCCCAAGCTGGAGCTCGTGAAGCTTTCTTT.

This chain links TRBV27 with TRBJ2-7, with 7 bases identical to TRBD2. This CDR3 spans 15 amino acids. Trimming at V came to 1 base and at J to 6 bases, leaving 9 bases not matched to a gene. CDR1 is MNHEY and CDR2 is SMNVEV in the germline V gene (reference sequence). CDR3 bases: TGTGCCAGCAGTTTATTAGCGGGCCTAGGTACCGAGCAGTACTTC. It specifies CASSLLAGLGTEQYF.